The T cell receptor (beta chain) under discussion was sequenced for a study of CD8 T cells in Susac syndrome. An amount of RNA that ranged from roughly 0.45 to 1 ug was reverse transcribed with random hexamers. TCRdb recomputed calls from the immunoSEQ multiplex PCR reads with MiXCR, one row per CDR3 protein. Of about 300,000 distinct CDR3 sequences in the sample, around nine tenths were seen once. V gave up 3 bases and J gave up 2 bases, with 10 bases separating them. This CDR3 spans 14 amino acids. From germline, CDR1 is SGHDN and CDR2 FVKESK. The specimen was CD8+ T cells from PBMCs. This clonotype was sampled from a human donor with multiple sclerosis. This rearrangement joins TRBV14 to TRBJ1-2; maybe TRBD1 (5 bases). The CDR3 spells CASSHRESNYGYTF. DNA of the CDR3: TGTGCCAGCAGCCACAGGGAATCGAACTATGGCTACACCTTC. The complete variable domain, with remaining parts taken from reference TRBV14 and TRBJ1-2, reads EAGVTQFPSHSVIEKGQTVTLRCDPISGHDNLYWYRRVMGKEIKFLLHFVKESKQDESGMPNNRFLAERTGGTYSTLKVQPAELEDSGVYFCASSHRESNYGYTFGSGTRLTVV.